The 9 T cell receptor beta chains listed next were all sequenced from one sample in a study of blood T cell repertoires in COVID-19. Produced via immunoSEQ multiplex PCR; TCRdb's table is partial and in-frame only. The table records a few hundred thousand clones, 70% to 85% of them present only once. The sequenced sample consisted of peripheral blood. Receptors were obtained from a man aged 45 to 65 with active or convalescent COVID-19.

The rearrangement links TRBV28 to TRBJ1-4; D might be TRBD1 (5 bases). CDR3 length equals 14 residues. Germline CDR1 MDHEN, CDR2 SYDVKM. V lost 6 bases and J lost 7, with 15 bases in between. The CDR3 loop reads CASSRSGSREKLFF. Written as DNA, the CDR3 is TGTGCCAGCAGCCGATCAGGGTCCCGTGAAAAACTGTTTTTT.

This clone was seen only once. The chain joins TRBV6-4 to TRBJ1-2; 8 bases are shared with TRBD1. J gave up 6 bases and V 3 bases, and 12 bases lay outside the gene matches. CDR3 length: 16 residues. Germline CDR1 is MRHNA and CDR2 is SNTAGT. The CDR3 protein is CASSEPKTGEEDGYTF. CDR3 bases: TGTGCCAGCAGTGAACCCAAGACAGGGGAAGAAGATGGCTACACCTTC.

The CDR3 region has the DNA TGTGCCAGCAGCCCAAAGGGGCGCTCCAGCCCTTACGAGCAGTACTTC. Translation: CASSPKGRSSPYEQYF. V gene TRBV3-1 (or the pseudogene TRBV3-2) combines with J gene TRBJ2-7; the D gene is possibly TRBD1 (5 bases). The V gene lost 4 bases and the J gene lost 4 bases, with 20 bases spanning the gap. The CDR3 loop spans 16 amino acids. Germline CDR1 is LGHDT and CDR2 is YNNKEL (reference sequence).

This clone was observed a single time. The V gene is TRBV3-1 (or the pseudogene TRBV3-2), the J gene TRBJ2-5; D perhaps matches TRBD2 (6 bases). V was pared by 1 base and J by 5 bases, with 8 bases between. The CDR3 has 13 amino acids. Germline-derived CDR1 and CDR2 are LGHDT and YNNKEL (reference sequence). CDR3 residues: CASSQGGTETQYF. Written as DNA, the CDR3 is TGTGCCAGCAGCCAAGGGGGGACTGAGACCCAGTACTTC.

This chain joins TRBV4-1 and TRBJ2-7; 7 bases match TRBD1. CDR3 length equals 15 residues. J was trimmed by 5 bases and V by 1 base; bases with no gene match: 8. Germline CDR1 reads MGHRA; CDR2 reads YSYEKL. CDR3 DNA sequence: TGCGCCAGCAGCCAAGTCAGGGGGATCAAGGACGAGCAGTACTTC. Protein: CASSQVRGIKDEQYF.

The chain joins TRBV27 to TRBJ1-5; D may be TRBD1 (5 bases). CDR3 length: 17 amino acids. The V end lost 0 bases, the J end lost 7 bases, and 19 bases lay between the germline ends. In germline, CDR1 is MNHEY, CDR2 SMNVEV (reference sequence). The CDR3 DNA reads TGTGCCAGCAGTTTATCGGCTCATCAGTCTCAGGGACAGCCCCAGCATTTT. Translated: CASSLSAHQSQGQPQHF.

The rearrangement links TRBV6-2 or TRBV6-3 to TRBJ2-1, with TRBD2 matching 8 bases. Germline CDR1 MNHEY, CDR2 SVGEGT. Germline trimming cut 6 bases from V and 5 bases from J; bases unmatched to any gene: 12. The length of the CDR3 is 16 residues. Here the CDR3 DNA reads TGTGCCAGCAGCCTCCGGCGCAGCGGGGGTCACAATGAGCAGTTCTTC. It specifies CASSLRRSGGHNEQFF.

V and J are TRBV28 and TRBJ2-1, with a tentative D call TRBD1 (6 bases). The CDR3 is made up of 15 amino acids. Germline V CDR1 and CDR2: MDHEN, SYDVKM. The V end was cut by 2 bases, the J end by 0 bases, with 8 bases between. The CDR3 coding sequence is TGTGCCAGCAGTTTAAGGGGGAGCTCCTACAATGAGCAGTTCTTC. This gives the protein CASSLRGSSYNEQFF. Supplemented by reference TRBV28 and TRBJ2-1, the full variable domain reads DVKVTQSSRYLVKRTGEKVFLECVQDMDHENMFWYRQDPGLGLRLIYFSYDVKMKEKGDIPEGYSVSREKKERFSLILESASTNQTSMYLCASSLRGSSYNEQFFGPGTRLTVL.

CDR3: CSVSTGTGRRETQYF. The CDR3, as DNA: TGCAGCGTGTCAACCGGGACAGGGCGTAGAGAGACCCAGTACTTC. The chain recombines TRBV29-1 with TRBJ2-5; TRBD1 aligns across 9 bases. Trimming at V came to 6 bases and at J to 4 bases, leaving 12 bases not matched to a gene. The CDR3 has 15 residues. Germline-derived CDR1 and CDR2 are SQVTM and ANQGSEA.